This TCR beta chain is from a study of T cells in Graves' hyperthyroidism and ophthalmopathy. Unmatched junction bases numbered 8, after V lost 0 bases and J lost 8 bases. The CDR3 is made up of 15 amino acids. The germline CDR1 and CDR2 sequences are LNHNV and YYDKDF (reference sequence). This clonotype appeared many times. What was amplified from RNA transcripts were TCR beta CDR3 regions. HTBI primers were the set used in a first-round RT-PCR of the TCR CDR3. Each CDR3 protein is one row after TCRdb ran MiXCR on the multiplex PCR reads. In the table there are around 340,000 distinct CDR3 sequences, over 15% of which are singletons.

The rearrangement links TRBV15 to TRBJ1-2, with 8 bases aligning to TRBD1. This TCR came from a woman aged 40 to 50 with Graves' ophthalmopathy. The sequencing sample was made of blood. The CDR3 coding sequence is TGTGCCACCAGCAGAGACCGGACAGGGACTGGGGGCTACACCTTC. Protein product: CATSRDRTGTGGYTF.